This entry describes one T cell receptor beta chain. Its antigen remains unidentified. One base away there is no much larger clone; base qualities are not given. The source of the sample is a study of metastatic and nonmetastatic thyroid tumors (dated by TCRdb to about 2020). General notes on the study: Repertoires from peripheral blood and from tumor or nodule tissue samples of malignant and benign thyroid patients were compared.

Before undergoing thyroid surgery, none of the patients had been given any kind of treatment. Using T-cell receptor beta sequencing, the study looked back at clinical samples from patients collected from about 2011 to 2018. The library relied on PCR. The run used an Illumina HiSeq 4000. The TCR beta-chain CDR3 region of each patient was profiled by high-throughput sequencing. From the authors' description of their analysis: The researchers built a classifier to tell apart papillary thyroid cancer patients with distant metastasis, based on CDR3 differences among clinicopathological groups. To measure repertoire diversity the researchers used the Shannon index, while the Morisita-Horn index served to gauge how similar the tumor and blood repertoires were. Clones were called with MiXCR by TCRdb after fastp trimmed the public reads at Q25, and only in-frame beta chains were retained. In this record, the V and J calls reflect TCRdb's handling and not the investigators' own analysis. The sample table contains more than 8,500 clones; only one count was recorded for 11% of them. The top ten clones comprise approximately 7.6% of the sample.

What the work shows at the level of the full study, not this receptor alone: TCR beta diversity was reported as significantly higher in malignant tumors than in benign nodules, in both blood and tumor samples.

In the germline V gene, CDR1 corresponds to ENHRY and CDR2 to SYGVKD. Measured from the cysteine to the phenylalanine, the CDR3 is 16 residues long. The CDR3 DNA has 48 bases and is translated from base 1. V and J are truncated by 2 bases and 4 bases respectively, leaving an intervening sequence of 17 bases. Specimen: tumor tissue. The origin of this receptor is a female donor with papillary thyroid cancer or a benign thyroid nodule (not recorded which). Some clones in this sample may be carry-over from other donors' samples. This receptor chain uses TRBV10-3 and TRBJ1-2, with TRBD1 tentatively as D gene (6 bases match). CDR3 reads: CAISEPAGGNGYGYTF. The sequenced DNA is TGTGCCATCAGTGAGCCGGCCGGGGGCAACGGCTATGGCTACACCTTC.